Below are 19 T cell receptor beta chains sequenced from a single sample in a study of T cell responses to AZD1222 COVID-19 vaccine. Profiled with immunoSEQ multiplex PCR; TCRdb holds only in-frame clones, not every one. Among some 110,000 clones listed, about 94% were seen once. Sequencing used peripheral blood, obtained on day 0 of AZD1222 vaccination. The receptors were sampled from an adult in good health.

This clone showed up just a few times. The chain uses TRBV5-4 and TRBJ2-1, with 9 bases matching TRBD1. The V segment lost 2 bases and the J segment 8 bases; nucleotides outside the gene matches: 8. Per germline, CDR1 SGHNT and CDR2 YYREEE (reference sequence). CDR3 length equals 15 residues. The CDR3 sequence: CASSLPGQGGHEQFF. The CDR3 nucleotides read TGTGCCAGCAGCTTACCGGGACAGGGTGGCCATGAGCAGTTCTTC. Full variable domain (missing parts from reference TRBV5-4 and TRBJ2-1): ETGVTQSPTHLIKTRGQQVTLRCSSQSGHNTVSWYQQALGQGPQFIFQYYREEENGRGNFPPRFSGLQFPNYSSELNVNALELDDSALYLCASSLPGQGGHEQFFGPGTRLTVL.

V gene TRBV19 combines with J gene TRBJ2-2; TRBD2 agrees at 7 bases. The CDR3 spans 14 residues. V shed 10 bases, J shed 3 bases, and the junction held 8 bases outside the gene matches. The V gene's germline CDR1 is LNHDA and CDR2 SQIVND (reference sequence). The CDR3 here is CATKGEGHTGELFF. CDR3 bases: TGTGCCACGAAAGGGGAGGGACACACCGGGGAGCTGTTTTTT.

This rearrangement joins TRBV19 to TRBJ2-1; TRBD2 matches at 11 bases. The CDR3 sequence is 15 residues long. Germline CDR1 is LNHDA and CDR2 is SQIVND (reference sequence). V lost 5 bases, J lost 6 bases, and 6 bases stayed unmatched. The CDR3 DNA reads as TGTGCCAGTAGTCTGTTAGCGGGAGGGCCCAATGAGCAGTTCTTC. It translates to CASSLLAGGPNEQFF.

The chain recombines TRBV6-6 with TRBJ2-7, with D perhaps matching TRBD1 or TRBD2 (5 bases each). From germline, CDR1 is MNHNY and CDR2 SVGAGI (reference sequence). The CDR3 covers 14 residues. The germline V and J ends were trimmed by 6 bases and 0 bases, with 12 bases remaining between them. The CDR3 nucleotides are TGTGCCAGCAGAAATTGGGGGTCCTCCTACGAGCAGTACTTC. It specifies CASRNWGSSYEQYF.

The V call is TRBV5-6, the J call TRBJ2-7, with 11 bases lining up with TRBD1. Germline V gives CDR1 SGHDT, CDR2 YYEEEE. The length of the CDR3 is 18 residues. J gave up 3 bases and V 0 bases, and 11 bases lay outside the gene matches. This CDR3 is CASSLERTGGLRDYEQYF. The CDR3 DNA is TGTGCCAGCAGCTTGGAACGGACAGGGGGCCTCCGAGACTACGAGCAGTACTTC.

The chain combines TRBV7-9 with TRBJ2-3, with TRBD2 identical over 10 bases. Trimming at V came to 7 bases and at J to 6 bases, leaving 4 bases not matched to a gene. Looked up from germline, CDR1 is SEHNR and CDR2 is FQNEAQ (reference sequence). The CDR3 spans 13 residues. CDR3 protein: CASNLAGVDTQYF. As DNA, the CDR3 is TGTGCCAGCAATCTAGCGGGAGTCGATACGCAGTATTTT.

The CDR3 DNA reads as TGTGCCAGCAGTTTAGCGGCTTTGGATATCTATGGCTACACCTTC. This gives the protein CASSLAALDIYGYTF. The chain employs TRBV28 and TRBJ1-2, with D hard to call. The CDR3 spans 15 residues. V was cut by 2 bases and J by 4 bases, with 14 bases left in between. Germline CDR1 reads MDHEN; CDR2 reads SYDVKM.

This chain joins TRBV15 and TRBJ1-2; tentatively, D is TRBD1 (6 bases). Germline values: CDR1 LNHNV, CDR2 YYDKDF (reference sequence). V lost 4 bases and J 8 bases, leaving 11 bases between the germline ends. The CDR3 contains 12 residues. The CDR3 reads CATSTGAWGYTF. CDR3 in DNA: TGTGCCACCAGCACAGGGGCCTGGGGCTACACCTTC.

The rearrangement uses TRBV10-3 and TRBJ2-1, with TRBD1 matching 7 bases. CDR3 length: 16 residues. Germline assignment: CDR1 ENHRY and CDR2 SYGVKD. Trimming took 1 base from V and 5 from J; bases not matched to a gene: 8. The CDR3 DNA follows: TGTGCCATCAGTGAGTTCCCGACAGGGTCCCACAATGAGCAGTTCTTC. Amino acid sequence: CAISEFPTGSHNEQFF.

CDR3: CASSPAKGRNEKLFF. The CDR3 DNA is TGTGCCAGCAGCCCCGCAAAGGGCCGTAATGAAAAACTGTTTTTT. This chain joins TRBV27 and TRBJ1-4; D not resolved. This CDR3 contains 15 residues. Germline V gene data show CDR1 as MNHEY and CDR2 as SMNVEV (reference sequence). V lost 6 bases and J lost 4, with 15 bases in between.

The chain is built from TRBV4-1 and TRBJ2-7; a possible D gene is TRBD2 (5 bases). Per germline, CDR1 MGHRA and CDR2 YSYEKL. CDR3 length: 18 residues. Trimming shortened V by 2 bases and J by 6 bases, and 26 bases separated the two germline ends. CDR3 in amino acids: CASSQRTQEGGGGREQYF. DNA of the CDR3: TGCGCCAGCAGCCAAAGGACCCAAGAAGGAGGTGGCGGACGCGAGCAGTACTTC.

This sequence joins TRBV28 and TRBJ2-7, with a possible D match to TRBD2 (5 bases). CDR3 length equals 13 residues. CDR1 is MDHEN, CDR2 SYDVKM, per germline. Trimming left V 4 bases short and J 2 bases short, with 9 bases between. Here the CDR3 reads CASSYRGPYEQYF. The CDR3 region has the DNA TGTGCCAGCAGTTATCGGGGTCCCTACGAGCAGTACTTC.

This sequence joins TRBV9 and TRBJ2-7; D not certain. CDR1 and CDR2 from the germline V gene are SGDLS and YYNGEE. V lost 0 bases to trimming and J lost 4 bases, with 11 bases between them. The CDR3 is 14 residues long. CDR3 DNA sequence: TGTGCCAGCAGCGTAGGCCGCCGAGAATACGAGCAGTACTTC. It translates to CASSVGRREYEQYF.

This rearrangement joins TRBV30 to TRBJ1-4, with 7 bases identical to TRBD1. Losses at the gene ends were 4 bases for V and 10 bases for J; bases not matched to a gene: 18. This CDR3 spans 16 amino acids. The germline V gene encodes CDR1 GTSNPN and CDR2 SVGIG (reference sequence). The CDR3 bases are TGTGCCTGGAATGGAGCCGGAGGGACAGTGGACGGAAAACTGTTTTTT. Protein: CAWNGAGGTVDGKLFF.

The chain links TRBV9 to TRBJ1-3, with D possibly TRBD1 on 5 matching bases. With 2 bases removed from V and 0 bases from J, the gap between germline ends came to 9 bases. The CDR3 runs 15 residues. The germline gives CDR1 SGDLS, CDR2 YYNGEE. CDR3 bases: TGTGCCAGCAGCGTTGGGACGGTCTCTGGAAACACCATATATTTT. Translating gives CASSVGTVSGNTIYF.

The rearrangement uses TRBV2 and TRBJ1-2; 9 positions agree with TRBD1. With 6 bases clipped from V and 6 bases from J, the junction kept 14 bases outside the gene matches. In germline, CDR1 is SNHLY, CDR2 FYNNEI. The CDR3 consists of 16 residues. CDR3 in amino acids: CASRFALRTGEHGYTF. For the CDR3, the DNA is TGTGCCAGCAGGTTTGCCCTCCGGACAGGGGAGCATGGCTACACCTTC.

Only one count was recorded for this clone. This chain joins TRBV29-1 and TRBJ2-5; TRBD2 matches at 8 bases. J lost 5 bases, V lost 7 bases, and 9 bases had no gene match. Germline CDR1 SQVTM, CDR2 ANQGSEA. The CDR3 spans 13 residues. CDR3 bases: TGCAGCGCCGACGCGGGAGGCGGGGAGACCCAGTACTTC. Amino acids: CSADAGGGETQYF.

This sequence joins TRBV28 and TRBJ2-2, with D unresolved. V shed 6 bases and J shed 0 bases, with 2 bases lying between them. Germline assignment: CDR1 MDHEN and CDR2 SYDVKM. CDR3 length: 12 amino acids. In DNA, the CDR3 is TGTGCCAGCAGATCGAACACCGGGGAGCTGTTTTTT. This encodes CASRSNTGELFF. Complete variable domain (other parts from reference TRBV28 and TRBJ2-2): DVKVTQSSRYLVKRTGEKVFLECVQDMDHENMFWYRQDPGLGLRLIYFSYDVKMKEKGDIPEGYSVSREKKERFSLILESASTNQTSMYLCASRSNTGELFFGEGSRLTVL.

The chain links TRBV5-4 to TRBJ2-1; D is uncertain. This CDR3 has 18 amino acids. Germline V gene data show CDR1 as SGHNT and CDR2 as YYREEE (reference sequence). V was pared by 3 bases and J by 1 base, with 20 bases between. The CDR3 DNA reads TGTGCCAGCAGCTCGTTCACTCGCGACTCCCCTTCCTACAATGAGCAGTTCTTC. Protein sequence: CASSSFTRDSPSYNEQFF.